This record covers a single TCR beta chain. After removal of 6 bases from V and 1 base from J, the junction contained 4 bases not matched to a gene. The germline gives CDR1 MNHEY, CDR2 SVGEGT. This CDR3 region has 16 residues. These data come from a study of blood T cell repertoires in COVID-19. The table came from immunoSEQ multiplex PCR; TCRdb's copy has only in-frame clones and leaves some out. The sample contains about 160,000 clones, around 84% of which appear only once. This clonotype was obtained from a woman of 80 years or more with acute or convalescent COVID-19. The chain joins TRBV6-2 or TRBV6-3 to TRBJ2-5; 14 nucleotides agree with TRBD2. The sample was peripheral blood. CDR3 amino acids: CASSLGTSGGQETQYF. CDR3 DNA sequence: TGTGCCAGCAGCCTCGGGACTAGCGGGGGCCAAGAGACCCAGTACTTC.